This T cell receptor (beta chain) was profiled in a study of spatial heterogeneity in lung cancer. Background on the study: Each unique TCR and UMI combination was seen more than ten times on average in raw reads.

Every TCR cDNA molecule bore its own unique molecular identifier. TCRdb called the 5' RACE reads again in MiXCR, with one record for every CDR3 protein. The repertoire consists of tens of thousands of distinct CDR3 sequences, with over 9.5% occurring once and the leading ten covering about 41%. Germline CDR1 is DFQATT and CDR2 is SNEGSKA (reference sequence). The CDR3 is 18 amino acids. V gave up 6 bases and J gave up 2 bases; unmatched junction bases: 14. The time point here: sample taken at primary tumor resection. Tumor, nontumor lung or frozen PBMC supplied whole RNA that was sequenced unsorted. The cohort: some 70 early-stage, untreated non-small cell lung cancer patients.

The specimen comprised PBMCs, sampled at surgery. The chain uses TRBV20-1 and TRBJ2-1, with TRBD2 identical over 12 bases. The receptor was isolated from a male donor with early-stage non-small cell lung cancer. This CDR3 is CSAPSGRARLAAYNEQFF. The CDR3 DNA sequence: TGCAGTGCCCCTAGCGGGAGGGCTCGGTTAGCGGCCTACAATGAGCAGTTCTTC.